The present T cell receptor beta chain was sequenced within a study of graft-versus-host responses after intestinal transplantation. Turning to the study itself: The transplants performed in recipients were multivisceral, liver-intestinal, or isolated intestinal. Tacrolimus plus steroids were given to all recipients for 2 to 4 years, preceded by anti-thymocyte globulin induction.

The CDR3 length is 15 residues. V was shortened by 5 bases and J by 3 bases, with 18 bases between the two germline ends. Germline CDR1 is SGHDT and CDR2 is YYEEEE. General study findings and limits: Detected in recipient marrow were GvH clones, some of which were first observed in ileum or blood. Association was observed between peak circulating GvH clone levels and early post-transplant HvG declines.

Data came from immunoSEQ multiplex PCR; TCRdb stores just in-frame clones and leaves some out. The data show more than 8,000 clones, about nine tenths seen once. A remark on this clone: Antigen specificity is unknown.

V is TRBV5-6 and J is TRBJ2-7, with TRBD2 as a possible D gene (6 bases). The receptor was isolated from a human patient who received an intestinal transplant, so some T cells may come from the graft donor. The sequencing here drew on PBMCs, taken about 30 days after intestinal transplant. In nucleotides, the CDR3 is TGTGCCAGCAGTTATGAAGGTTGGCGGGACTACGAGCAGTACTTC. Amino acid sequence: CASSYEGWRDYEQYF.